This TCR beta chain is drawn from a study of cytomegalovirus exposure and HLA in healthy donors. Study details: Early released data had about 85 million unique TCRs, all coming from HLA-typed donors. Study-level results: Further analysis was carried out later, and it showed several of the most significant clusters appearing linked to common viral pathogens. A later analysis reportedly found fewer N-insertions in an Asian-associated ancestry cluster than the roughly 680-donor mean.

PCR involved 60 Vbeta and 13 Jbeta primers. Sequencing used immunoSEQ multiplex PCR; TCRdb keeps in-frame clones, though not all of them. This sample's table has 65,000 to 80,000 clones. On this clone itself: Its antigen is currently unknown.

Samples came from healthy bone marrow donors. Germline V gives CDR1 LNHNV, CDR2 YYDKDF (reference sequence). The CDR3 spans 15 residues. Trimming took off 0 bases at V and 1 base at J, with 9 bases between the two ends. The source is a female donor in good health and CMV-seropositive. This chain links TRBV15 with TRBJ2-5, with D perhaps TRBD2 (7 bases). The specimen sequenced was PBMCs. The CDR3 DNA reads TGTGCCACCAGCAGAGAACGGGGGGCCCAAGAGACCCAGTACTTC. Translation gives CATSRERGAQETQYF.